The present T cell receptor (beta chain) was sequenced within a study of cytomegalovirus exposure and HLA in healthy donors. Broader study findings: Reportedly, fewer N-insertions than the approximately 700-donor mean appeared in an Asian-associated ancestry cluster in a later analysis.

Use of 60 Vbeta and 13 Jbeta primers characterized the PCR. Some clones are missing from TCRdb's copy, which holds only in-frame ones; the method was immunoSEQ multiplex PCR. The data show 200,000 to 250,000 clones, more than 70% seen once. The CDR3 contains 13 residues. V dropped 4 bases and J dropped 3 bases, with 10 bases sitting between them. The V gene's germline CDR1 is SNHLY and CDR2 FYNNEI. This clone occurred once. The antigen is unknown. The specimen was PBMCs. The chain uses TRBV2 and TRBJ2-7; D is perhaps TRBD1 (6 bases). The receptor comes from a human donor in good health. The CDR3 spells CASSGDTNYEQYF. DNA of the CDR3: TGTGCCAGCAGTGGGGACACGAACTACGAGCAGTACTTC.